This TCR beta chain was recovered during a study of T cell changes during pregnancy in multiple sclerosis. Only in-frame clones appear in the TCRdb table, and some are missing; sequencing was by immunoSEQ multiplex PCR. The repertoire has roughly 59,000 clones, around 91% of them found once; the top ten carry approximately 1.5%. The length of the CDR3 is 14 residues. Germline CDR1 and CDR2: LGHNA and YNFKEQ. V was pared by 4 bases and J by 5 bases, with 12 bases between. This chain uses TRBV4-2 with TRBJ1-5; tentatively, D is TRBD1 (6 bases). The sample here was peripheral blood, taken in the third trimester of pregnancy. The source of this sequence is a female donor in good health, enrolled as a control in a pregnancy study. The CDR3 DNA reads TGTGCCAGCAGCCCAGGGGAATGGGATCAGCCCCAGCATTTT. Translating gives CASSPGEWDQPQHF.